These 27 T cell receptor beta chains originate from one sample sequenced in a study of T cell changes during pregnancy in multiple sclerosis (dated by TCRdb to the late 2010s). Library method: the immunoSEQ multiplex PCR assay. Held by TCRdb, this immuneACCESS table contains in-frame sequences only and omits some clones. Under half of the omission traces to an unresolved V gene where checked; the cause of the rest is unknown. In all, the sample holds about 84,000 clones, and 94% of those were seen once. About 0.99% of the sample goes to the ten largest clones. This specimen was peripheral blood, taken in the second trimester of pregnancy. All receptors derive from a female donor in good health, enrolled as a control in a pregnancy study.

This chain joins TRBV2 and TRBJ2-2; 7 bases agree with TRBD2. V shed 8 bases, J shed 1 base, and the junction held 1 base outside the gene matches. CDR3 size: 13 residues. Germline V lookup: CDR1 SNHLY, CDR2 FYNNEI. The CDR3 is CASQRENTGELFF. Here the CDR3 DNA reads TGTGCCAGCCAGCGGGAGAACACCGGGGAGCTGTTTTTT.

This chain connects TRBV5-5 to TRBJ2-1, with D maybe TRBD2 (6 bases). The CDR3 consists of 14 residues. Between the trimmed V and J ends, which lost 2 bases and 8 bases, there was a span of 14 bases. From germline, CDR1 is SGHKS and CDR2 YYEKEE (reference sequence). The CDR3 loop is CASSLGLPGDEQFF. CDR3 bases: TGTGCCAGCAGCTTAGGACTACCCGGGGATGAGCAGTTCTTC. Full variable domain (outside the CDR3, taken from reference TRBV5-5 and TRBJ2-1): DAGVTQSPTHLIKTRGQQVTLRCSPISGHKSVSWYQQVLGQGPQFIFQYYEKEERGRGNFPDRFSARQFPNYSSELNVNALLLGDSALYLCASSLGLPGDEQFFGPGTRLTVL.

This clone was seen a single time. The rearrangement joins TRBV28 to TRBJ2-7; D possibly corresponds to TRBD2 (6 bases). V was cut by 5 bases and J by 3 bases, with 8 bases left in between. Germline V gene lookup returns CDR1 MDHEN and CDR2 SYDVKM. CDR3 length: 12 residues. The CDR3 spells CASSGTRYEQYF. CDR3 in DNA: TGTGCCAGCAGTGGGACTCGCTACGAGCAGTACTTC. Full variable domain (remainder filled in from reference TRBV28 and TRBJ2-7): DVKVTQSSRYLVKRTGEKVFLECVQDMDHENMFWYRQDPGLGLRLIYFSYDVKMKEKGDIPEGYSVSREKKERFSLILESASTNQTSMYLCASSGTRYEQYFGPGTRLTVT.

This chain uses TRBV29-1 with TRBJ2-1; 9 nucleotides agree with TRBD2. Germline V lookup: CDR1 SQVTM, CDR2 ANQGSEA. This CDR3 is 14 amino acids long. The ends lost 6 bases at V and 7 bases at J; junction bases unmatched: 10. The CDR3, as DNA: TGCAGCGTGGGCCGTAGCGGGAGCGGTAATGAGCAGTTCTTC. Residues: CSVGRSGSGNEQFF.

The CDR3 bases are TGTGCCAGCAGCTTTCTAGTGGACAAAAACATTCAGTACTTC. Protein product: CASSFLVDKNIQYF. The rearrangement uses TRBV7-4 and TRBJ2-4; D uncertain. The CDR3 is made up of 14 amino acids. In germline, CDR1 is SGHVT, CDR2 SQSDAQ. Trimming pared 3 bases from V and 3 bases from J, leaving 9 bases between.

V is TRBV7-2 and J is TRBJ1-5, with D possibly being TRBD1 (5 bases). V was pared by 5 bases and J by 6 bases, with 14 bases between. Germline V gives CDR1 SGHTA, CDR2 FQGNSA. CDR3 length: 14 residues. Here the CDR3 reads CASSPQQVTQPQHF. Here the CDR3 DNA reads TGTGCCAGCAGCCCGCAACAGGTAACTCAGCCCCAGCATTTT.

V usage is TRBV2 and J usage is TRBJ2-1; D is ambiguous. V lost 8 bases, J lost 2 bases, and 10 bases lay in between. CDR1 SNHLY and CDR2 FYNNEI come from the germline V gene. This CDR3 comprises 13 residues. The CDR3 nucleotides are TGTGCCAGCTGGGCCGGAACCTACAATGAGCAGTTCTTC. Its translation is CASWAGTYNEQFF.

The chain has TRBV27 and TRBJ1-5; D might be TRBD1 (6 bases). V lost 4 bases and J lost 0, with 10 bases in between. The CDR3 contains 15 residues. The germline V gene has CDR1 MNHEY and CDR2 SMNVEV (reference sequence). CDR3 nucleotides: TGTGCCAGCAGTTCCGACAGGTCTAGCAATCAGCCCCAGCATTTT. Encoded protein: CASSSDRSSNQPQHF.

The chain carries TRBV2 and TRBJ2-5; a possible D gene is TRBD2 (5 bases). The CDR3 totals 15 residues. Germline CDR1 and CDR2: SNHLY and FYNNEI. V was trimmed by 5 bases and J by 0 bases, leaving 13 bases between them. CDR3: CASSFVGLYQETQYF. The CDR3 DNA reads TGTGCCAGCAGTTTTGTAGGACTTTACCAAGAGACCCAGTACTTC.

CDR3 nucleotides: TGCAGCGTTGAAGATCCGGGACAGGGGGCCGAACCCTATGGCTACACCTTC. The encoded protein is CSVEDPGQGAEPYGYTF. The chain is built from TRBV29-1 and TRBJ1-2, with 12 bases fitting TRBD1. V gave up 0 bases and J gave up 4 bases; unmatched junction bases: 9. CDR1 SQVTM and CDR2 ANQGSEA come from the germline V gene. There are 17 residues in the CDR3.

The genes are TRBV4-1 and TRBJ2-3; perhaps TRBD2 as D (6 bases). The CDR3 runs to 17 residues. The V gene lost 2 bases and the J gene lost 1 base, with 16 bases spanning the gap. Germline V lookup: CDR1 MGHRA, CDR2 YSYEKL. The CDR3 loop is CASSQQTVGGGTDTQYF. CDR3 DNA sequence: TGCGCCAGCAGCCAACAAACGGTGGGAGGAGGCACAGATACGCAGTATTTT.

This chain connects TRBV5-1 to TRBJ2-3, with TRBD2 matching over 8 bases. The CDR3 consists of 17 residues. Germline V gene data show CDR1 as SGHRS and CDR2 as YFSETQ. The V gene end was trimmed by 0 bases and the J gene end by 4 bases; junction bases not matched to a gene: 10. In DNA, the CDR3 is TGCGCCAGCAGCTTGGGAGCGCTGGCGGGAGGAGCAGATACGCAGTATTTT. Amino acids: CASSLGALAGGADTQYF.

The genes are TRBV7-2 and TRBJ2-3, with TRBD2 matching over 7 bases. V trimming: 1 base; J trimming: 6 bases; junction bases outside the gene matches: 4. The V gene's germline CDR1 is SGHTA and CDR2 FQGNSA. This CDR3 contains 14 residues. In DNA form, the CDR3 reads TGTGCCAGCAGCTTAGGGCGGGAGTTTGATACGCAGTATTTT. Amino acids: CASSLGREFDTQYF.

This chain links TRBV5-1 with TRBJ2-2, with D tentatively TRBD1 (7 bases). CDR1 SGHRS and CDR2 YFSETQ come from the germline V gene. The V end was cut by 6 bases, the J end by 1 base, with 16 bases between. There are 16 residues in the CDR3. The CDR3 DNA is TGCGCCAGCACTACCCAGGGGGGCTTGAACACCGGGGAGCTGTTTTTT. Its protein is CASTTQGGLNTGELFF.

The rearrangement joins TRBV5-1 to TRBJ1-1; D not certain. Between the trimmed V and J ends, which lost 4 bases and 5 bases, there was a span of 15 bases. CDR3 size: 14 residues. In germline, CDR1 is SGHRS, CDR2 YFSETQ. As DNA, the CDR3 is TGCGCCAGCAGCATTTGGGGAAGGAGGACTGAAGCTTTCTTT. Amino acids: CASSIWGRRTEAFF.

The chain joins TRBV9 to TRBJ2-1; D is perhaps TRBD1 (6 bases). V lost 3 bases, J lost 6 bases, and 7 bases lay in between. The V gene's germline CDR1 is SGDLS and CDR2 YYNGEE. The CDR3 contains 12 residues. CDR3 sequence reads: CASSAGANEQFF. The CDR3, as DNA: TGTGCCAGCAGCGCAGGGGCCAATGAGCAGTTCTTC.

CDR3: CASSVAGGDEQFF. The CDR3 region has the DNA TGTGCCAGCAGTGTAGCGGGAGGGGATGAGCAGTTCTTC. This chain uses TRBV25-1 with TRBJ2-1; TRBD2 aligns across 11 bases. CDR1 is MGHDK, CDR2 SYGVNS, per germline. The CDR3 spans 13 residues. Trimming took 4 bases from V and 8 from J; bases not matched to a gene: 1.

The rearrangement uses TRBV18 and TRBJ2-1; tentative D call: TRBD2 (6 bases). The V end lost 2 bases, the J end lost 9 bases, and 17 bases lay between the germline ends. The CDR3 contains 15 residues. Germline lookup yields CDR1 KGHSH and CDR2 LQKENI. The CDR3 coding sequence is TGTGCCAGCTCACCAATTGTATCAGGGAGGCGTGAGCAGTTCTTC. Protein sequence: CASSPIVSGRREQFF. Supplemented by reference TRBV18 and TRBJ2-1, the full variable domain reads NAGVMQNPRHLVRRRGQEARLRCSPMKGHSHVYWYRQLPEEGLKFMVYLQKENIIDESGMPKERFSAEFPKEGPSILRIQQVVRGDSAAYFCASSPIVSGRREQFFGPGTRLTVL.

The CDR3 coding sequence is TGCGCCAGCAGCCAGTTCCTCTACGAGCAGTACTTC. It is translated as CASSQFLYEQYF. V usage is TRBV4-1 and J usage is TRBJ2-7; D is uncertain. The V and J ends lost 3 bases and 3 bases respectively, with 6 bases between them. Germline values: CDR1 MGHRA, CDR2 YSYEKL. This CDR3 has 12 residues.

The chain combines TRBV19 with TRBJ1-5; D is perhaps TRBD1 (5 bases). V was trimmed by 7 bases and J by 7 bases, leaving 17 bases between them. CDR3 length equals 14 residues. CDR1 and CDR2 from the germline V gene are LNHDA and SQIVND (reference sequence). Here the CDR3 DNA reads TGTGCCAGTAACCAAGGGGAGGGGACCCAGCCCCAGCATTTT. Its protein is CASNQGEGTQPQHF.

The J gene is TRBJ1-1, the V gene TRBV29-1; 7 bases are shared with TRBD1. Germline-derived CDR1 and CDR2 are SQVTM and ANQGSEA. The ends lost 7 bases at V and 4 bases at J; junction bases unmatched: 6. The CDR3 contains 12 residues. The CDR3 DNA reads as TGCAGCGCCGCGACAGGGAGCACTGAAGCTTTCTTT. It specifies CSAATGSTEAFF.

This clone was seen only once. The rearrangement joins TRBV18 to TRBJ1-5, with D possibly TRBD1 on 6 matching bases. Looked up from germline, CDR1 is KGHSH and CDR2 is LQKENI. V lost 5 bases and J lost 0, with 11 bases in between. This CDR3 region has 15 residues. The CDR3 loop is CASSSRTDSNQPQHF. The CDR3 DNA reads as TGTGCCAGCTCATCTCGGACAGATAGCAATCAGCCCCAGCATTTT.

About this clone: One end of the junction varies from germline; a read error may be responsible. The V gene is TRBV27, the J gene TRBJ2-7, with a tentative D call TRBD2 (6 bases). This CDR3 contains 13 residues. Germline CDR1 and CDR2: MNHEY and SMNVEV (reference sequence). The DNA for the CDR3 is TGTGCCAGCAGTATAACCCCCCTGAGCCGGGGGAACTTC. Protein: CASSITPLSRGNF.

The chain links TRBV28 to TRBJ2-1, with a weak D call TRBD2 (6 bases). Germline values: CDR1 MDHEN, CDR2 SYDVKM. The CDR3 contains 13 residues. V was clipped by 6 bases and J by 9 bases, with 15 bases between them. CDR3 protein: CASREGLVREQFF. CDR3 DNA: TGTGCCAGCAGGGAGGGTTTAGTCCGTGAGCAGTTCTTC. Combining the CDR3 with reference TRBV28 and TRBJ2-1 gives the whole variable domain DVKVTQSSRYLVKRTGEKVFLECVQDMDHENMFWYRQDPGLGLRLIYFSYDVKMKEKGDIPEGYSVSREKKERFSLILESASTNQTSMYLCASREGLVREQFFGPGTRLTVL.

Only one count was recorded for this clone. The chain combines TRBV28 with TRBJ2-7, with D tentatively TRBD1 (6 bases). Germline V gene lookup returns CDR1 MDHEN and CDR2 SYDVKM. This CDR3 has 16 residues. V was trimmed by 2 bases and J by 3 bases, leaving 17 bases between them. The CDR3 loop is CASSLTFPRDNYEQYF. The CDR3 DNA is TGTGCCAGCAGTTTAACCTTCCCCCGGGACAACTACGAGCAGTACTTC.

The V gene is TRBV29-1, the J gene TRBJ1-1, with a possible D match to TRBD1 (5 bases). The CDR3 consists of 13 residues. Trimming removed 2 bases from V and 5 bases from J, with 12 bases in between. Germline V gene sequence: CDR1 SQVTM, CDR2 ANQGSEA. The CDR3 DNA reads TGCAGCGTTGAAAGGGGCGCGGGGACTGAAGCTTTCTTT. Its translation: CSVERGAGTEAFF.

The chain has TRBV18 and TRBJ2-3; TRBD1 agrees at 7 bases. Trimming at V came to 3 bases and at J to 1 base, leaving 4 bases not matched to a gene. Looked up from germline, CDR1 is KGHSH and CDR2 is LQKENI. CDR3 length equals 15 residues. The CDR3 loop reads CASSPRQGGTDTQYF. Written as DNA, the CDR3 is TGTGCCAGCTCACCTCGACAGGGAGGCACAGATACGCAGTATTTT.